This TCR beta chain was captured by sequencing in a study of cytomegalovirus exposure and HLA in healthy donors. Study conclusions and caveats: Clonal expansion was found to be greater in HLA-associated TCR beta chains than in equally common others in a later analysis. 87-base-pair reads could not separate some V segments, including TRBV6-2 and TRBV6-3. Whilst most TCR sequences proved rare, a subset of public TCRs occurred across many donors.

CDR3 size: 15 residues. V dropped 0 bases and J dropped 6 bases, with 12 bases sitting between them. In germline, CDR1 is SGHVS, CDR2 FNYEAQ. This clone was detected a few times. No antigen is known for it. With 60 Vbeta and 13 Jbeta primers, the PCR was carried out. Some clones are missing from TCRdb's copy, which holds only in-frame ones; the method was immunoSEQ multiplex PCR. The top ten hold approximately 2.9% of the sample, which has about 130,000 clones, approximately 17% seen once. The receptor was isolated from a female donor in good health and CMV-seropositive. The sequenced material came from PBMCs. This chain uses TRBV7-6 with TRBJ1-5; D may be TRBD1 (5 bases). The CDR3 DNA sequence: TGTGCCAGCAGCTTAGCGGGTGGGGCGGTTCAGCCCCAGCATTTT. Translation: CASSLAGGAVQPQHF.